The 5 T cell receptor beta chains listed next were all sequenced from one sample in a study of blood T cell repertoires in COVID-19. Data came from immunoSEQ multiplex PCR; TCRdb stores just in-frame clones and leaves some out. The sample carries hundreds of thousands of clones, approximately 88% recorded once. The sample comprised peripheral blood. These receptors were collected from a man between 60 and 75 years old who had recovered from COVID-19.

The V gene is TRBV7-2, the J gene TRBJ2-5; 9 bases are a match to TRBD2. This CDR3 region has 18 residues. J lost 5 bases, V lost 4 bases, and 17 bases had no gene match. Looked up from germline, CDR1 is SGHTA and CDR2 is FQGNSA. The DNA for the CDR3 is TGTGCCAGCAGCTCCCCCGCCGGGACTAGCCCAGGGCCCGAGACCCAGTACTTC. The encoded protein is CASSSPAGTSPGPETQYF.

CDR3 in DNA: TGTGCCAGCAGTTACCGGCGGGAGGCTTCCTACGAGCAGTACTTC. Translation gives CASSYRREASYEQYF. The V gene is TRBV6-5, the J gene TRBJ2-7; 8 positions agree with TRBD2. Germline CDR1 is MNHEY and CDR2 is SVGAGI. The CDR3 covers 15 residues. The ends lost 2 bases at V and 1 base at J; junction bases unmatched: 4.

The V gene is TRBV3-1 (or the pseudogene TRBV3-2), the J gene TRBJ2-1; tentative D call: TRBD2 (6 bases). Trimming stripped 5 bases from V and 4 bases from J, with 15 bases between. The CDR3 length is 15 residues. CDR1 is LGHDT and CDR2 is YNNKEL in the germline V gene (reference sequence). The CDR3 DNA sequence: TGTGCCAGCAGCAGGGACTTGCTTTCATACAATGAGCAGTTCTTC. Its translation: CASSRDLLSYNEQFF.

V is TRBV20-1 and J is TRBJ2-2; 11 bases fit TRBD2. The J segment lost 6 bases and the V segment lost 3 bases, leaving 0 bases of the junction unmatched. Germline-derived CDR1 and CDR2 are DFQATT and SNEGSKA (reference sequence). CDR3 length: 13 residues. The CDR3 bases are TGCAGTGCTAGTAGCGGGGGGGCCGGGGAGCTGTTTTTT. It translates to CSASSGGAGELFF.

The CDR3 is CASSLWTGNYGYTF. CDR3 DNA: TGTGCCAGCAGTTTATGGACAGGGAACTATGGCTACACCTTC. The chain is built from TRBV28 and TRBJ1-2, with 7 bases identical to TRBD1. The ends lost 0 bases at V and 2 bases at J; junction bases unmatched: 0. This CDR3 comprises 14 residues. Germline loops: CDR1 MDHEN, CDR2 SYDVKM.